This T cell receptor beta chain was captured in a study of blood T cell repertoires in COVID-19. Generated by immunoSEQ multiplex PCR, the TCRdb table keeps only in-frame clones and is missing some. This table holds around 280,000 clones, around four fifths found once. The sequenced material came from peripheral blood. This TCR came from a woman aged 50 to 60 with active or convalescent COVID-19.

CDR3 loop: CASSRGLAENDNEQFF. The CDR3 DNA is TGTGCCAGCAGCCGTGGACTAGCGGAGAATGACAATGAGCAGTTCTTC. V is TRBV5-8 and J is TRBJ2-1, with 10 bases fitting TRBD2. Germline V CDR1 and CDR2: SGHTS, YDEGEE. V dropped 4 bases and J dropped 5; count of bases not matched to a gene: 9. The CDR3 extends over 16 amino acids.